Included here is one T cell receptor beta chain sequence, with context. This CDR3 region has 16 residues. Germline V gives CDR1 SGHRS, CDR2 YFSETQ. V shed 7 bases and J 2 bases; nucleotides not matched to a gene: 13. The data belong to a study of cytomegalovirus exposure and HLA in healthy donors. Use of 60 Vbeta and 13 Jbeta primers characterized the PCR. Per the authors' pipeline: Tens of millions of unique TCR beta chains, approximately 11 million of them shared, were counted by a later analysis. Sequencing used immunoSEQ multiplex PCR; TCRdb keeps in-frame clones, though not all of them. V, J and clone size reflect that table, while D and trimming were determined from the DNA. The table lists 150,000 or so clones, about four fifths of them singletons.

The chain links TRBV5-1 to TRBJ2-3, with 7 nucleotides matching TRBD2. The origin of this receptor is a woman between 45 and 65 years old in good health and CMV-seropositive. The specimen sequenced was PBMCs. In DNA form, the CDR3 reads TGCGCCAGCGATTTAACTCCCGGGACTAACACAGATACGCAGTATTTT. It is translated as CASDLTPGTNTDTQYF.